A single sample is the source of the 29 T cell receptor beta chains below, sequenced in a study of control samples from healthy donors and cancer patients. Clones were read by immunoSEQ multiplex PCR, and TCRdb kept only the in-frame ones, dropping some. The table includes approximately 100,000 clones, around nine tenths detected once. The material sequenced was blood. These receptor sequences come from a man younger than 45 in good health.

This clone was counted a single time. The gene calls are TRBV7-9 and TRBJ2-5; 9 bases map to TRBD1. The V and J ends lost 7 bases and 1 base, in that order; junction bases with no gene match: 7. There are 15 residues in the CDR3. CDR1 is SEHNR and CDR2 is FQNEAQ in the germline V gene (reference sequence). Written as DNA, the CDR3 is TGTGCCAGCACCCCAACAGGGGGCGCCCAAGAGACCCAGTACTTC. Translation: CASTPTGGAQETQYF.

The sample holds a few counts of this clone. The chain joins TRBV19 to TRBJ1-5; D remains unclear. This CDR3 is 15 amino acids long. The V gene's germline CDR1 is LNHDA and CDR2 SQIVND (reference sequence). V lost 5 bases and J 4 bases, leaving 15 bases between the germline ends. The CDR3 reads CASSGGLTGNQPQHF. The CDR3 DNA is TGTGCCAGTAGTGGAGGATTGACGGGGAATCAGCCCCAGCATTTT.

V usage is TRBV6-6 and J usage is TRBJ1-3, with 10 bases fitting TRBD1. The CDR3 covers 16 residues. With V trimmed by 6 bases and J by 3 bases, 8 bases remained unmatched. Germline CDR1 and CDR2: MNHNY and SVGAGI (reference sequence). CDR3 protein: CASRRTGTGDGNTIYF. Written as DNA, the CDR3 is TGTGCCAGCAGGCGTACCGGGACAGGGGATGGAAACACCATATATTTT.

The chain employs TRBV11-2 and TRBJ2-3, with TRBD2 as a possible D gene (5 bases). Germline CDR1 and CDR2: SGHAT and FQNNGV. This CDR3 is built from 15 residues. Trimming pared 5 bases from V and 1 base from J, leaving 13 bases between. The CDR3 protein is CASSDLRRGTDTQYF. DNA of the CDR3: TGTGCCAGCAGCGACCTCCGGCGGGGCACAGATACGCAGTATTTT.

V and J are TRBV5-4 and TRBJ1-4, with 8 bases aligning to TRBD1. The CDR3 runs 16 residues. The V gene's germline CDR1 is SGHNT and CDR2 YYREEE (reference sequence). The V segment lost 3 bases and the J segment 0 bases; nucleotides outside the gene matches: 4. The CDR3, as DNA: TGTGCCAGCAGCTCCGGGGGACAGGCAACTAATGAAAAACTGTTTTTT. This codes for CASSSGGQATNEKLFF.

DNA for the CDR3: TGTGCCAGCAGCCGGGACAGAAACTATGGCTACACCTTC. Encoded protein: CASSRDRNYGYTF. V and J are TRBV27 and TRBJ1-2; 7 bases map to TRBD1. Looked up from germline, CDR1 is MNHEY and CDR2 is SMNVEV (reference sequence). The CDR3 is 13 residues long. The V segment lost 6 bases and the J segment 2 bases; nucleotides outside the gene matches: 3.

This chain uses TRBV5-4 with TRBJ1-2, with D possibly TRBD1 on 6 matching bases. The CDR3 is 17 residues long. From germline, CDR1 is SGHNT and CDR2 YYREEE (reference sequence). Trimming left V 4 bases short and J 4 bases short, with 23 bases between. The CDR3 region has the DNA TGTGCCAGCAGCGCCCCGGCAAAGGGTGAGGACAGCTATGGCTACACCTTC. It translates to CASSAPAKGEDSYGYTF.

This chain links TRBV28 with TRBJ2-1; no firm D call. CDR1 MDHEN and CDR2 SYDVKM come from the germline V gene. Trimming pared 5 bases from V and 1 base from J, leaving 12 bases between. The length of the CDR3 is 15 residues. CDR3 region: CASSVRAVSYNEQFF. The CDR3 DNA reads as TGTGCCAGCAGTGTCCGGGCGGTATCCTACAATGAGCAGTTCTTC. Variable domain in full (rest from reference TRBV28 and TRBJ2-1): DVKVTQSSRYLVKRTGEKVFLECVQDMDHENMFWYRQDPGLGLRLIYFSYDVKMKEKGDIPEGYSVSREKKERFSLILESASTNQTSMYLCASSVRAVSYNEQFFGPGTRLTVL.

The chain links TRBV5-6 to TRBJ1-5, with D possibly matching TRBD1 (6 bases). The V gene's germline CDR1 is SGHDT and CDR2 YYEEEE. Trimming removed 4 bases at V and 3 bases at J, with 8 bases between. The length of the CDR3 is 13 residues. The CDR3 DNA sequence: TGTGCCAGCAGCCGGACAGCCAATCAGCCCCAGCATTTT. Protein sequence: CASSRTANQPQHF.

The chain is built from TRBV6-5 and TRBJ1-4, with a possible D match to TRBD1 (5 bases). V was shortened by 2 bases and J by 3 bases, with 13 bases between the two germline ends. The CDR3 contains 16 residues. The germline CDR1 and CDR2 sequences are MNHEY and SVGAGI. The DNA for the CDR3 is TGTGCCAGCAGTTACCAAATGGGGGGTGCTAATGAAAAACTGTTTTTT. It is translated as CASSYQMGGANEKLFF.

The CDR3 coding sequence is TGTGCCAGCAGTTATAGACAGTTCTATGGCTACACCTTC. Amino acids: CASSYRQFYGYTF. The chain combines TRBV12-3 or TRBV12-4 with TRBJ1-2, with D tentatively TRBD1 (5 bases). The V and J ends lost 4 bases and 4 bases respectively, with 10 bases between them. The CDR3 is made up of 13 amino acids.

The chain uses TRBV5-1 and TRBJ2-7, with D perhaps TRBD2 (5 bases). This CDR3 is built from 16 residues. V was cut by 2 bases and J by 0 bases, with 15 bases left in between. The germline CDR1 and CDR2 sequences are SGHRS and YFSETQ. The CDR3 loop is CASSFRSWEFSYEQYF. Written as DNA, the CDR3 is TGCGCCAGCAGCTTCCGGAGTTGGGAGTTCTCCTACGAGCAGTACTTC.

This rearrangement joins TRBV7-8 to TRBJ2-1; 8 positions match TRBD2. Per germline, CDR1 SGHVS and CDR2 FQNEAQ. The CDR3 is made up of 15 amino acids. Losses at the gene ends were 5 bases for V and 7 bases for J; bases not matched to a gene: 10. DNA of the CDR3: TGTGCCAGCAGCCCCCTCGGCGGGGGGATGAATGAGCAGTTCTTC. Amino acids: CASSPLGGGMNEQFF.

The rearrangement joins TRBV4-3 to TRBJ2-3; D perhaps matches TRBD2 (6 bases). CDR1 and CDR2 from the germline V gene are LGHNA and YSLEER. The CDR3 has 15 amino acids. The V end lost 0 bases, the J end lost 1 base, and 8 bases lay between the germline ends. In DNA, the CDR3 is TGCGCCAGCAGCCAAGAGGCTAGCGGCACAGATACGCAGTATTTT. It yields the protein CASSQEASGTDTQYF.

Turning to this clone: Germline is not matched at one junction end, which may reflect a read error. The chain recombines TRBV19 with TRBJ2-5; 10 bases line up with TRBD1. This CDR3 spans 15 amino acids. Germline V CDR1 and CDR2: LNHDA, SQIVND (reference sequence). The CDR3 nucleotides read TGTGCCAGTACGGACAGGGGGTCGGGACAAGAAACCCAGTACTTC. Its protein product is CASTDRGSGQETQYF. The variable domain in full, with the rest retrieved from reference TRBV19 and TRBJ2-5, is DGGITQSPKYLFRKEGQNVTLSCEQNLNHDAMYWYRQDPGQGLRLIYYSQIVNDFQKGDIAEGYSVSREKKESFPLTVTSAQKNPTAFYLCASTDRGSGQETQYFGPGTRLLVL.

This clone appeared a single time. This chain links TRBV30 with TRBJ1-2; a possible D gene is TRBD1 (5 bases). There are 14 residues in the CDR3. Germline CDR1 reads GTSNPN; CDR2 reads SVGIG (reference sequence). The CDR3 is CAGAGGVAFYGYTF. For the CDR3, the DNA is TGTGCTGGGGCGGGGGGGGTCGCCTTTTATGGCTACACCTTC. The variable domain in full, with the rest retrieved from reference TRBV30 and TRBJ1-2, is SQTIHQWPATLVQPVGSPLSLECTVEGTSNPNLYWYRQAAGRGLQLLFYSVGIGQISSEVPQNLSASRPQDRQFILSSKKLLLSDSGFYLCAGAGGVAFYGYTFGSGTRLTVV.

The chain has TRBV10-3 and TRBJ1-1; D gene unclear. This CDR3 is 10 amino acids long. V was cut by 11 bases and J by 5 bases, with 9 bases left in between. Per the germline V gene, CDR1 is ENHRY and CDR2 is SYGVKD. The CDR3 nucleotides are TGTGCCGCGGGCCAGACTGAAGCTTTCTTT. Encoded protein: CAAGQTEAFF.

The chain links TRBV4-2 to TRBJ1-5; no clear D gene. The CDR3 consists of 16 residues. Trimming removed 0 bases at V and 6 bases at J, with 15 bases between. The V gene's germline CDR1 is LGHNA and CDR2 YNFKEQ. CDR3 sequence: CASSQDEGGGSQPQHF. The CDR3 DNA is TGTGCCAGCAGCCAAGATGAAGGTGGAGGGAGTCAGCCCCAGCATTTT.

The V and J genes are TRBV28 and TRBJ1-5, with 10 positions matching TRBD1. J was trimmed by 4 bases and V by 10 bases; bases with no gene match: 7. The CDR3 has 14 residues. Germline values: CDR1 MDHEN, CDR2 SYDVKM. The CDR3 here is CATKGQGQNQPQHF. The CDR3 nucleotides read TGTGCCACCAAGGGACAGGGGCAGAATCAGCCCCAGCATTTT.

V and J are TRBV11-1 and TRBJ2-5; D call uncertain. Looked up from germline, CDR1 is SGHAT and CDR2 is FQDESV (reference sequence). This CDR3 contains 15 residues. Trimming left V 4 bases short and J 2 bases short, with 14 bases between. Here the CDR3 reads CASSSVDRSQETQYF. CDR3 nucleotide sequence: TGTGCCAGCAGCTCAGTTGATAGGAGTCAAGAGACCCAGTACTTC.

The chain recombines TRBV7-9 with TRBJ2-3, with D perhaps matching TRBD1 (5 bases). Germline V lookup: CDR1 SEHNR, CDR2 FQNEAQ (reference sequence). Trimming stripped 5 bases from V and 2 bases from J, with 17 bases between. The CDR3 spans 16 residues. The CDR3 protein is CASSPRVTVDTDTQYF. Written as DNA, the CDR3 is TGTGCCAGCAGCCCCCGGGTGACAGTCGACACAGATACGCAGTATTTT.

The genes are TRBV2 and TRBJ1-1; a weak D match, TRBD1 (6 bases). The CDR3 loop spans 14 amino acids. With 4 bases removed from V and 1 base from J, the gap between germline ends came to 10 bases. Germline V gene lookup returns CDR1 SNHLY and CDR2 FYNNEI. The CDR3 sequence is CASSAVQGNTEAFF. In DNA, the CDR3 is TGTGCCAGCAGTGCGGTACAGGGGAACACTGAAGCTTTCTTT.

The chain combines TRBV18 with TRBJ2-2, with 7 bases fitting TRBD1. V lost 5 bases to trimming and J lost 0 bases; unmatched junction nucleotides: 6. CDR3 length equals 16 residues. CDR1 is KGHSH and CDR2 is LQKENI in the germline V gene. The CDR3 spells CASSSRQGTNTGELFF. CDR3 nucleotide sequence: TGTGCCAGCTCATCCAGACAGGGCACGAACACCGGGGAGCTGTTTTTT.

V is TRBV5-1 and J is TRBJ1-6; no clear D. The CDR3 is made up of 13 amino acids. Germline CDR1 and CDR2: SGHRS and YFSETQ. V was pared by 2 bases and J by 6 bases, with 6 bases between. Written as DNA, the CDR3 is TGCGCCAGCAGCTTATGGGGTAATTCACCCCTCCACTTT. It encodes CASSLWGNSPLHF.

V gene TRBV5-1 combines with J gene TRBJ1-6; unclear D gene. Trimming took off 1 base at V and 7 bases at J, with 6 bases between the two ends. There are 13 residues in the CDR3. The germline gives CDR1 SGHRS, CDR2 YFSETQ. The CDR3 loop reads CASSLSANSPLHF. CDR3 nucleotide sequence: TGCGCCAGCAGCTTGTCTGCAAATTCACCCCTCCACTTT.

The chain joins TRBV30 to TRBJ2-2, with a possible D match to TRBD2 (5 bases). Trimming pared 4 bases from V and 4 bases from J, leaving 10 bases between. Germline lookup yields CDR1 GTSNPN and CDR2 SVGIG (reference sequence). The length of the CDR3 is 13 residues. The CDR3 reads CAWTEGPTGELFF. DNA of the CDR3: TGTGCCTGGACCGAGGGCCCCACCGGGGAGCTGTTTTTT. Supplemented by reference TRBV30 and TRBJ2-2, the full variable domain reads SQTIHQWPATLVQPVGSPLSLECTVEGTSNPNLYWYRQAAGRGLQLLFYSVGIGQISSEVPQNLSASRPQDRQFILSSKKLLLSDSGFYLCAWTEGPTGELFFGEGSRLTVL.

This chain uses TRBV5-1 with TRBJ2-7; D gene ambiguous. V was trimmed by 0 bases and J by 3 bases, leaving 7 bases between them. Germline CDR1 and CDR2: SGHRS and YFSETQ. The CDR3 length is 13 residues. DNA of the CDR3: TGCGCCAGCAGCTTGGGACCTGGCTACGAGCAGTACGTC. It codes for CASSLGPGYEQYV.

This chain connects TRBV30 to TRBJ1-2; D unclear. Germline CDR1 reads GTSNPN; CDR2 reads SVGIG (reference sequence). V was cut by 1 base and J by 4 bases, with 16 bases left in between. The CDR3 totals 15 residues. CDR3 coding DNA: TGTGCCTGGAGTGCCCCTAGAGGGAAGAGCTATGGCTACACCTTC. This codes for CAWSAPRGKSYGYTF.

This clone was seen a single time. The rearrangement joins TRBV27 to TRBJ2-1; D unclear. Germline CDR1 MNHEY, CDR2 SMNVEV (reference sequence). CDR3 length: 16 residues. Trimming pared 2 bases from V and 3 bases from J, leaving 14 bases between. CDR3 in amino acids: CASSLRSVTGYNEQFF. The DNA of the CDR3 is TGTGCCAGCAGTTTACGGAGCGTGACGGGCTACAATGAGCAGTTCTTC.